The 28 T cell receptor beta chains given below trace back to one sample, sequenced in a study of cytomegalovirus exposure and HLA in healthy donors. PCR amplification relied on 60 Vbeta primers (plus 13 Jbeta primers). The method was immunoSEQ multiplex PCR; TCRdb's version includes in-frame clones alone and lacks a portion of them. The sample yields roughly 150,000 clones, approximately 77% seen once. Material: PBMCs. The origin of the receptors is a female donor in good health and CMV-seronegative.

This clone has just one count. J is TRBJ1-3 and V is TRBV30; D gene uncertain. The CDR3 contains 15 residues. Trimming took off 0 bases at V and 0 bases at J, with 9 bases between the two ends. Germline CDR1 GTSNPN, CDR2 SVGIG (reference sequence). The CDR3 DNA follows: TGTGCCTGGAGTGTCGGTTTCAACTCTGGAAACACCATATATTTT. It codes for CAWSVGFNSGNTIYF.

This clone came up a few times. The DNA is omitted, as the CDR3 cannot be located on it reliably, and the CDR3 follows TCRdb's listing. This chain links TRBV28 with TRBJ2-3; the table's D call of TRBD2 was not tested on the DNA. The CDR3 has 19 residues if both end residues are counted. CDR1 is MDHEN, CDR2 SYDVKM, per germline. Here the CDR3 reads CARIGRSPGDYQCTDTQYF.

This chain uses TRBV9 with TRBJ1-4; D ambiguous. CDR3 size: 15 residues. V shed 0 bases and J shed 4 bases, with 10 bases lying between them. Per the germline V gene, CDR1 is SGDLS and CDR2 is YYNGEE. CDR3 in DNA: TGTGCCAGCAGCGTAGCGGCAGCGATTAATGAAAAACTGTTTTTT. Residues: CASSVAAAINEKLFF.

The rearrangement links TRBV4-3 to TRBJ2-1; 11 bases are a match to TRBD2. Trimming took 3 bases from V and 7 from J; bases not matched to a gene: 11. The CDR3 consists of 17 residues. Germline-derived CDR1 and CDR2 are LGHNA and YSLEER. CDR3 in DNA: TGCGCCAGCAGCCAGACCCCCGGGACTAGCGGCGGGAATGAGCAGTTCTTC. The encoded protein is CASSQTPGTSGGNEQFF.

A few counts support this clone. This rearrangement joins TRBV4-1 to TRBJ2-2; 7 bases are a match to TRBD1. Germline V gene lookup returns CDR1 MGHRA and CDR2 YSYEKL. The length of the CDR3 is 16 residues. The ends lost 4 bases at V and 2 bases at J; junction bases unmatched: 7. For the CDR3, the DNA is TGCGCCAGCAGCCCCCGGGACAGCCCTAACACCGGGGAGCTGTTTTTT. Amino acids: CASSPRDSPNTGELFF.

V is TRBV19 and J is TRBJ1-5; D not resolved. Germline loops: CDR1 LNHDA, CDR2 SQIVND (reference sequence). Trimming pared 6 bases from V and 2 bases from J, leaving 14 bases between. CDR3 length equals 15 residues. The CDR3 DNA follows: TGTGCCAGTAGATCTGGGCTCTGGGGCAATCAGCCCCAGCATTTT. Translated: CASRSGLWGNQPQHF.

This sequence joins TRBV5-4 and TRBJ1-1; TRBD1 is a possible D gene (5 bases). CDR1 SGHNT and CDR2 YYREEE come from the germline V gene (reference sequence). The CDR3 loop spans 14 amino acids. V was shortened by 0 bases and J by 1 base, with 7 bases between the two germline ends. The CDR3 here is CASSLVTENTEAFF. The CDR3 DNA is TGTGCCAGCAGCTTGGTGACAGAGAACACTGAAGCTTTCTTT.

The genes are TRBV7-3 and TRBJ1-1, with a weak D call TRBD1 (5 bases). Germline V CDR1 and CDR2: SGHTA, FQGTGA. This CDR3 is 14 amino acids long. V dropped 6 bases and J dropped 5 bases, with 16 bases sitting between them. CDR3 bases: TGTGCCAGCAGTCAAAGGGGTAGGGGAACTGAAGCTTTCTTT. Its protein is CASSQRGRGTEAFF.

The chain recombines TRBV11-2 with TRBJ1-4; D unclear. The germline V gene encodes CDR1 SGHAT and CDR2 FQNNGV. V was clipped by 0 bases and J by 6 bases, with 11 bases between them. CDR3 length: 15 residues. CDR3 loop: CASSLDPTLDEKLFF. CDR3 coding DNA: TGTGCCAGCAGCTTAGATCCTACGTTGGATGAAAAACTGTTTTTT.

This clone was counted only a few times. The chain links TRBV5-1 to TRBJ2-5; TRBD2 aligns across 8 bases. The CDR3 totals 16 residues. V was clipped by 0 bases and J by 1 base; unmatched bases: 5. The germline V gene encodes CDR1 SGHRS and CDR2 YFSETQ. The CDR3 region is CASSLGLASFQETQYF. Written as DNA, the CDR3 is TGCGCCAGCAGCTTGGGACTAGCGAGCTTCCAAGAGACCCAGTACTTC.

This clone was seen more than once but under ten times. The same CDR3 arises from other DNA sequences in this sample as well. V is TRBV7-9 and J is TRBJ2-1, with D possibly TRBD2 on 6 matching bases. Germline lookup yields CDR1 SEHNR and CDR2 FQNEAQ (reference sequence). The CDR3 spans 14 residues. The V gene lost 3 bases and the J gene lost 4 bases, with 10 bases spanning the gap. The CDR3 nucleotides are TGTGCCAGCAGCTTTGGGGGGTCTTACAATGAGCAGTTCTTC. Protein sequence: CASSFGGSYNEQFF.

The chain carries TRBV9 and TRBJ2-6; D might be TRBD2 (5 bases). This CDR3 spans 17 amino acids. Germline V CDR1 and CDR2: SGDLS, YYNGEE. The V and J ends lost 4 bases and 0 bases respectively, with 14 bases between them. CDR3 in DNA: TGTGCCAGCAGCCCACCCCCGGGGAACTCTGGGGCCAACGTCCTGACTTTC. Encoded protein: CASSPPPGNSGANVLTF.

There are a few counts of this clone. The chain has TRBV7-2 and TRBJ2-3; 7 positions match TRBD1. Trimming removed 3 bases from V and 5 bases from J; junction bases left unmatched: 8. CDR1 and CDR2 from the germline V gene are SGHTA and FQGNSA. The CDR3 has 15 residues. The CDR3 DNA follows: TGTGCCAGCAGCTTTGCAAGGGGGCAAGGAGATACGCAGTATTTT. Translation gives CASSFARGQGDTQYF.

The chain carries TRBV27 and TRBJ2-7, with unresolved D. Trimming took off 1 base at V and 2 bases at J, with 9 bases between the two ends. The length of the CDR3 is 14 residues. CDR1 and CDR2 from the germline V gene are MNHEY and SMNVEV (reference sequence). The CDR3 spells CASSLYPQTYEQYF. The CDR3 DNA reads TGTGCCAGCAGTTTATATCCCCAGACCTACGAGCAGTACTTC.

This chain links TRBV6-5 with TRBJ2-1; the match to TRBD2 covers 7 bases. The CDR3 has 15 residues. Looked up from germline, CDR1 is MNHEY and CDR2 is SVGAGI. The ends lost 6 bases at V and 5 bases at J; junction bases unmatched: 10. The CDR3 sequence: CASSTDFREDNEQFF. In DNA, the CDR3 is TGTGCCAGCAGCACAGACTTCCGGGAGGACAATGAGCAGTTCTTC.

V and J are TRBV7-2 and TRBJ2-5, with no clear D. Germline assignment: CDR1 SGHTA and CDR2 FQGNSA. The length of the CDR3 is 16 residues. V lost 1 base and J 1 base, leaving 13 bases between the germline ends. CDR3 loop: CASSLDGAGIQETQYF. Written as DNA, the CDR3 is TGTGCCAGCAGCTTAGATGGCGCAGGCATCCAAGAGACCCAGTACTTC.

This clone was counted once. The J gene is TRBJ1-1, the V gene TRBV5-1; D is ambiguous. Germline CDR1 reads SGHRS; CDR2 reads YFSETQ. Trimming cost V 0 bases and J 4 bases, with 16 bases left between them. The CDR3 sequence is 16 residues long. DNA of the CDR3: TGCGCCAGCAGCTTGGGTTGGCGGGATTCGGCCACTGAAGCTTTCTTT. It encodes CASSLGWRDSATEAFF.

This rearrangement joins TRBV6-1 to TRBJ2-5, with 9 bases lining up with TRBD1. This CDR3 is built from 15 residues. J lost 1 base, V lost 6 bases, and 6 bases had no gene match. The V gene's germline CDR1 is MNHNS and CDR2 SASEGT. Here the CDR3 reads CASSLGQGPQETQYF. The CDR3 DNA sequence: TGTGCCAGCAGCTTGGGACAGGGTCCCCAAGAGACCCAGTACTTC.

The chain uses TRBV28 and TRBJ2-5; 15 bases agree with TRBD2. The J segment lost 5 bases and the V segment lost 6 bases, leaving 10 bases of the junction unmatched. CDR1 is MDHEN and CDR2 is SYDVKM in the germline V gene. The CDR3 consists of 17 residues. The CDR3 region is CASSPGTSGRILETQYF. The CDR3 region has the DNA TGTGCCAGCAGCCCGGGGACTAGCGGGAGGATTCTGGAGACCCAGTACTTC.

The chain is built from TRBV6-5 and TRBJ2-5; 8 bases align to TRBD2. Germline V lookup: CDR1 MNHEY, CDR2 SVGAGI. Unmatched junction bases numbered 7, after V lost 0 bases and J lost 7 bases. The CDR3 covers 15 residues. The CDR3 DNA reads TGTGCCAGCAGTTACTCGAGGGGCCGGGAGGGGACCCAGTACTTC. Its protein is CASSYSRGREGTQYF.

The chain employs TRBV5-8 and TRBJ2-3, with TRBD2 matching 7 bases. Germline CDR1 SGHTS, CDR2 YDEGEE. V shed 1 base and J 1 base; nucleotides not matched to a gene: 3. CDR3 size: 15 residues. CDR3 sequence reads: CASSLTSVRTDTQYF. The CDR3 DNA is TGTGCCAGCAGCTTGACTAGCGTACGCACAGATACGCAGTATTTT.

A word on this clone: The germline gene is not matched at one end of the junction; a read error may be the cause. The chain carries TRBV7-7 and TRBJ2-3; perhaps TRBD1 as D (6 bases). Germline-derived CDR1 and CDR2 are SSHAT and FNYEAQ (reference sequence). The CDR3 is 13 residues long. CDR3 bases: TGTGCTAGCAGCTTAGCTGCGGACAGCCAGCAGTATTTT. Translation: CASSLAADSQQYF.

CDR3 in amino acids: CASSLSTGAVSNEQFF. The CDR3 DNA sequence: TGTGCCAGCAGCTTGTCGACAGGGGCGGTTTCCAATGAGCAGTTCTTC. The chain links TRBV7-2 to TRBJ2-1; 8 positions match TRBD1. The CDR3 consists of 16 residues. CDR1 and CDR2 from the germline V gene are SGHTA and FQGNSA. Losses at the gene ends were 3 bases for V and 6 bases for J; bases not matched to a gene: 10.

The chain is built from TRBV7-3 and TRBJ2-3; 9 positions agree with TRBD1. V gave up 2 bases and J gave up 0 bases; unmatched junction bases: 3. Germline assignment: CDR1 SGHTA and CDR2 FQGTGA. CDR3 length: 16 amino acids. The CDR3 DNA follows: TGTGCCAGCAGCTTATCGGGGACAGGGAGCACAGATACGCAGTATTTT. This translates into CASSLSGTGSTDTQYF. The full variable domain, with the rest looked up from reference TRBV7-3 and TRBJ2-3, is GAGVSQTPSNKVTEKGKYVELRCDPISGHTALYWYRQSLGQGPEFLIYFQGTGAADDSGLPNDRFFAVRPEGSVSTLKIQRTERGDSAVYLCASSLSGTGSTDTQYFGPGTRLTVL.

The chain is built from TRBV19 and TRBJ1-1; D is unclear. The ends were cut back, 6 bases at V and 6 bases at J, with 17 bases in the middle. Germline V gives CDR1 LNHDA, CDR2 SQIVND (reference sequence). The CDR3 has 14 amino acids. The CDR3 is CASSPLTGRAEAFF. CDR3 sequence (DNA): TGTGCCAGTAGCCCTTTAACGGGGAGAGCTGAAGCTTTCTTT.

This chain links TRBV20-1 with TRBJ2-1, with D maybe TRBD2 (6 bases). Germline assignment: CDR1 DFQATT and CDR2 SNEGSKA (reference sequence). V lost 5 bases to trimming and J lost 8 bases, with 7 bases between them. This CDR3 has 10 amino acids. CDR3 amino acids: CSAGGHEQFF. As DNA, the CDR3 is TGCAGTGCTGGAGGGCATGAGCAGTTCTTC.

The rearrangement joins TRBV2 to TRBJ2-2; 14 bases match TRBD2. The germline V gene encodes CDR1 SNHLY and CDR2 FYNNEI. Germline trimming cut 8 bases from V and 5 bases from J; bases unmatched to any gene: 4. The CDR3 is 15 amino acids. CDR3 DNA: TGTGCCAGCCAGGGACTAGCGGGAGTTACCGGGGAGCTGTTTTTT. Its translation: CASQGLAGVTGELFF.

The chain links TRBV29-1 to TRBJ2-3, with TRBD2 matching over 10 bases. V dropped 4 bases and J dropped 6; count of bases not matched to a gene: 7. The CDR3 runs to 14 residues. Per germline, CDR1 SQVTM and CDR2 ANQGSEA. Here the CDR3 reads CSVGPSGGGDTQYF. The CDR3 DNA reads TGCAGCGTTGGACCTAGCGGGGGAGGGGATACGCAGTATTTT.